This entry describes one TCR beta chain. Its antigen is undetermined. This sample is drawn from a study of CD8+ T cells in alopecia areata. Across the study: Tofacitinib treatment spanned 6 to 18 months, with 6 months off drug afterward. Affected scalp percentage determined the severity score of treated patients.

Study outcomes and limitations: Tofacitinib significantly lowered scalp clonality and expanded CD8+ clones among the top 100.

Investigators isolated RNA and reverse transcribed it into cDNA to act as the sequencing template. The method was immunoSEQ multiplex PCR; TCRdb's version includes in-frame clones alone and lacks a portion of them. The data contain approximately 280,000 clones, 58% of them singletons. Treatment reported: oral pan-JAK inhibitor, 5-10 mg twice daily. The CDR3 has 14 amino acids. V lost 0 bases and J lost 0, with 5 bases in between. CDR1 is MGHRA, CDR2 YSYEKL, per germline. V gene TRBV4-1 combines with J gene TRBJ1-1; unclear D gene. Specimen: CD4+ T cells sorted from blood, collected at week 24, from a patient treated with tofacitinib. The TCR was taken from a human donor with alopecia areata. This CDR3 is CASSQDSMNTEAFF. The CDR3 DNA is TGCGCCAGCAGCCAAGACAGTATGAACACTGAAGCTTTCTTT.